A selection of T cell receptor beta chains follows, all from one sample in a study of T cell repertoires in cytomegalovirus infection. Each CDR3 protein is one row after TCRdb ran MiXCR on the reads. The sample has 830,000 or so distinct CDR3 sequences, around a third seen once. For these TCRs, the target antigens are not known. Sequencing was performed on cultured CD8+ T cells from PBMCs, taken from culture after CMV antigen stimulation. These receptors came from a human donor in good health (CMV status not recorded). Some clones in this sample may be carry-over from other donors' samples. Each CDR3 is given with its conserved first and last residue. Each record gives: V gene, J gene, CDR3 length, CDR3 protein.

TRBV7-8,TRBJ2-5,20,CASSLVPGTSGGSNQETQYF
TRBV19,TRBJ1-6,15,CASSLGQGAQSPLHF
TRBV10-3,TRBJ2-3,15,CTISTRDPSTDTQYF
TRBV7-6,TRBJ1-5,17,CASSAEAGTHSNQPQHF
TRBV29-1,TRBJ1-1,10,CSAWAGQAFF
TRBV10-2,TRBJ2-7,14,CASSEWGQGHEQYF
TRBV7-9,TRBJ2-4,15,CASSLATWGKNIQYF
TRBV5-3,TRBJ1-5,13,CASSLLPSQPQHF
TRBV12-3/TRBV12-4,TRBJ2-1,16,CASSPLAGGAYNEQFF
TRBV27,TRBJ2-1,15,CASSLKRGLLDEQFF
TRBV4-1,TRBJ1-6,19,CASSQDWSTLGSYNSPLHF
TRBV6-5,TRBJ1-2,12,CASINPLSGYTF
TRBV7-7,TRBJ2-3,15,CASSLERGRADTQYF
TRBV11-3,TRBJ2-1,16,CASSYTAGSSYNEQFF
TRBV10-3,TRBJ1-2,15,CAIRTGTGKIYGYTF
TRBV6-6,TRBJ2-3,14,CASSYLRAADTQYF
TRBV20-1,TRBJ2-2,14,CSASETGRTGELFF